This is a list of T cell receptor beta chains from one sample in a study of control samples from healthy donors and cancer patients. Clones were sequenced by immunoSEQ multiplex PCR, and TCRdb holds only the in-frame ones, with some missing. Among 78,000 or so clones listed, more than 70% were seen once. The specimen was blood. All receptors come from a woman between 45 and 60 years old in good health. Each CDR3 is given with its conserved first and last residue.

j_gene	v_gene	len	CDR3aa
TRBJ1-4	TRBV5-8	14	CASSSRQGSEKLFF
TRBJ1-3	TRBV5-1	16	CASSLGFGLSGNTIYF
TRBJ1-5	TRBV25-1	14	CASSGPQGNQPQHF
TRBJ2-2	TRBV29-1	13	CSLRDSGAGELFF
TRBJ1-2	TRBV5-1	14	CASSLIESNYGYTF
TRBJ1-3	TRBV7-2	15	CASSLGDSPGNTIYF
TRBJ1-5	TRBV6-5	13	CASSKDRGQPQHF
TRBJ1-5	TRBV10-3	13	CAISPGGGQPQHF
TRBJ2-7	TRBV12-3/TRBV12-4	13	CASTYSGGYEQYF
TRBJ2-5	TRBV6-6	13	CASSWDDQETQYF
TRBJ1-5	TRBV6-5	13	CASRFDRDGPQHF
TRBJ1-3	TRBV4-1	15	CASSHVPGHGNTIYF
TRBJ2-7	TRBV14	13	CASSQVGSYEQYF
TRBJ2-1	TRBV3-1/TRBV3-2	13	CASSQGSLNEQFF
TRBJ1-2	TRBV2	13	CARSGSHNYGYTF
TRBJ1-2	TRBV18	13	CASSLGASDGYTF
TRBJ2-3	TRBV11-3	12	CASSSSTDTQYF
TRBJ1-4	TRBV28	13	CASSPDQEEKLFF
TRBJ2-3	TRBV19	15	CASTQGFSGTDTQYF
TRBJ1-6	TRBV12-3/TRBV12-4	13	CASSRTEYSPLHF
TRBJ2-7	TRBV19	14	CASSTGPTSVEQYF
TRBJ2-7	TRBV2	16	CASKRLRAAHGWEQYF
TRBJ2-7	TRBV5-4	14	CASSGGLANYEQYF
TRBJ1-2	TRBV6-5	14	CASRSPGQGAGYTF
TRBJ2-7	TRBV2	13	CASHRSPPYEQYF
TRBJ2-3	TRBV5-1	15	CASKRGTGGQDTQYF
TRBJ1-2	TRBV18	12	CASSGPDYGYTF
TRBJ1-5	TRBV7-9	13	CASTKAGDQPQHF
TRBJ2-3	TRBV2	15	CASSTGTSFSDTQYF
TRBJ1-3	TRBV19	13	CASKTISGNTIYF
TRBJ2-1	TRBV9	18	CASAPSGGAGTVYNEQFF
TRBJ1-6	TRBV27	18	CARNSTGVLSSYNSPLHF
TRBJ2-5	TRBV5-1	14	CASSFTTGWETQYF
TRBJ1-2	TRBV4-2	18	CASSQDLSGSSKSYGYTF
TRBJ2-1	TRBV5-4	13	CASSFSGLVEQFF